This TCR beta chain was documented in a study of follicular helper T cells after annual influenza vaccination. About the study: Some donors were sampled over the 2013-2014, 2014-2015 and 2015-2016 vaccinations.

Trimming removed 8 bases at V and 5 bases at J, with 16 bases between. The CDR3 loop spans 13 amino acids. Per the germline V gene, CDR1 is MDHEN and CDR2 is SYDVKM. Findings of the study overall: Productive TCRB sequences came from only roughly 9.5-22% of cells.

The time point here: 2014-2015 season, pre-vaccination. Blood volume per time point ranged from about 40 to 110 mL. TCRB sequencing was done at Survey resolution level. Generated by immunoSEQ multiplex PCR, the TCRdb table keeps only in-frame clones and is missing some. The sample carries several thousand clones, roughly 85% recorded once. This clone is a singleton in its sample. As yet, its antigen is unknown. This clonotype was obtained from an adult who received the influenza vaccine. The material sequenced was CXCR5+ CD38- circulating T follicular helper cells from blood, taken on the day of influenza vaccination. Noted subset: circulating Tfh, non-naive CD4+CXCR5+PD-1+ (ICOS+CD38+ or ICOS-CD38-). The gene calls are TRBV28 and TRBJ2-7; tentative D call: TRBD2 (7 bases). The CDR3 DNA sequence: TGTGCCAGCTGCGAGGGGGGGGGCAACGAGCAGTACTTC. Encoded protein: CASCEGGGNEQYF.